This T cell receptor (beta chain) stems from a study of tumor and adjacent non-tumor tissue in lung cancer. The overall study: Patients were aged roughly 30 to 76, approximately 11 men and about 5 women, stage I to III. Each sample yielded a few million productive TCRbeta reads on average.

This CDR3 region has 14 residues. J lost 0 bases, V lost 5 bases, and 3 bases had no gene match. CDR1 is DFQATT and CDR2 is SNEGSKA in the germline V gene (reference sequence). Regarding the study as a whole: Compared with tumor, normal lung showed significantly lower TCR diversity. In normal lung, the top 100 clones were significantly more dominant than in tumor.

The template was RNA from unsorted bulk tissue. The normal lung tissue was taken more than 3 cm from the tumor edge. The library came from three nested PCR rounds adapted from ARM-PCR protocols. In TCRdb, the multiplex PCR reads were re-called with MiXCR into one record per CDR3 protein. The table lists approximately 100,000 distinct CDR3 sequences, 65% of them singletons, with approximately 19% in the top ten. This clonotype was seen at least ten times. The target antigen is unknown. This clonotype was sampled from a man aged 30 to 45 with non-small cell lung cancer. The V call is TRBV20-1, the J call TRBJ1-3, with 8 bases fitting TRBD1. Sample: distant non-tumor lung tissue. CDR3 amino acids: CSARQGASGNTIYF. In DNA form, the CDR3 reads TGCAGTGCTCGGCAGGGGGCCTCTGGAAACACCATATATTTT.